The 30 T cell receptor beta chains in this list originate from one sample, sequenced in a study of response to subunit inactivated influenza vaccine. In TCRdb, the RT-PCR reads were re-called with MiXCR into one record per CDR3 protein. The data hold 450,000 to 550,000 distinct CDR3 sequences, with about 25% observed a single time. The material sequenced was CD4+ T cells sorted from PBMCs, taken 5 days after vaccination. Every receptor here comes from a man aged 45-65 years who received an inactivated influenza vaccine.

This clonotype occurred a few times. This chain links TRBV12-3 or TRBV12-4 with TRBJ1-2; TRBD1 might be the D (5 bases). The CDR3 sequence is 15 residues long. The V end was cut by 4 bases, the J end by 4 bases, with 16 bases between. CDR3 coding DNA: TGTGCCAGCAGTTGGCTTCTACTGGGGCCCTATGGCTACACCTTC. This codes for CASSWLLLGPYGYTF.

A few counts support this clonotype. This chain joins TRBV10-3 and TRBJ2-3; no clear D gene. The CDR3 consists of 14 residues. Germline-derived CDR1 and CDR2 are ENHRY and SYGVKD. V dropped 4 bases and J dropped 0 bases, with 8 bases sitting between them. The CDR3 DNA reads TGTGCCATCAGTGTTGTGAAGAGCACAGATACGCAGTATTTT. It is translated as CAISVVKSTDTQYF.

The J gene is TRBJ2-6, the V gene TRBV10-2; unclear D gene. CDR1 is WSHSY, CDR2 SAAADI, per germline. The V and J ends lost 0 bases and 3 bases respectively, with 3 bases between them. The CDR3 has 14 residues. CDR3 amino acids: CASSESLGANVLTF. The CDR3 DNA sequence: TGCGCCAGCAGTGAGTCGCTTGGGGCCAACGTCCTGACTTTC.

The table lists this clonotype with a few counts. The genes are TRBV29-1 and TRBJ2-3; D possibly corresponds to TRBD1 (6 bases). The germline CDR1 and CDR2 sequences are SQVTM and ANQGSEA. Trimming cost V 6 bases and J 4 bases, with 17 bases left between them. The CDR3 loop spans 14 amino acids. The CDR3 is CSVDKAGAADTQYF. The DNA of the CDR3 is TGCAGCGTCGACAAGGCAGGGGCGGCAGATACGCAGTATTTT.

This clonotype was recorded a few times. The V and J genes are TRBV12-3 or TRBV12-4 and TRBJ2-1, with 7 bases matching TRBD1. This CDR3 comprises 15 residues. Trimming took 6 bases from V and 5 from J; bases not matched to a gene: 10. This CDR3 reads CASSLPDRANNEQFF. In DNA form, the CDR3 reads TGTGCCAGCAGCCTTCCCGACAGGGCGAACAATGAGCAGTTCTTC.

This clonotype was counted between two and nine times. The gene calls are TRBV20-1 and TRBJ2-1, with D hard to call. This CDR3 spans 15 amino acids. The V end was cut by 0 bases, the J end by 5 bases, with 14 bases between. Germline CDR1 is DFQATT and CDR2 is SNEGSKA (reference sequence). The CDR3: CSARDRSFSNNEQFF. The CDR3 DNA sequence: TGCAGTGCTAGAGATCGAAGTTTTAGCAACAATGAGCAGTTCTTC.

This chain uses TRBV4-3 with TRBJ2-5, with 9 bases identical to TRBD1. V was pared by 0 bases and J by 4 bases, with 6 bases of the junction left unmatched. The germline CDR1 and CDR2 sequences are LGHNA and YSLEER. The length of the CDR3 is 16 residues. The CDR3 reads CASSQDNRDRAETQYF. DNA for the CDR3: TGCGCCAGCAGCCAAGATAACCGGGACAGGGCAGAGACCCAGTACTTC.

The rearrangement uses TRBV18 and TRBJ1-1; possible D gene TRBD1, 6 bases. In germline, CDR1 is KGHSH, CDR2 LQKENI. V gave up 7 bases and J gave up 1 base, with 16 bases separating them. CDR3 size: 15 residues. The CDR3 is CASYPRSDRNTEAFF. CDR3 bases: TGTGCCAGCTACCCTCGGTCGGACAGGAACACTGAAGCTTTCTTT.

This clonotype occurred a few times. The rearrangement uses TRBV29-1 and TRBJ2-1; unclear D gene. The ends were cut back, 4 bases at V and 8 bases at J, with 12 bases in the middle. This CDR3 is 12 amino acids long. Germline V gives CDR1 SQVTM, CDR2 ANQGSEA. CDR3 DNA sequence: TGCAGCGTTGGGTATGGGAACCATGAGCAGTTCTTC. Its translation: CSVGYGNHEQFF.

The chain joins TRBV5-1 to TRBJ2-7; tentative D call: TRBD2 (5 bases). The CDR3 has 14 amino acids. Germline lookup yields CDR1 SGHRS and CDR2 YFSETQ. Trimming removed 0 bases from V and 4 bases from J, with 11 bases in between. CDR3 nucleotide sequence: TGCGCCAGCAGCTTGGCCCTGGGGAGTTACGAGCAGTACTTC. Protein: CASSLALGSYEQYF.

This clonotype was recorded a few times. The chain uses TRBV6-2 or TRBV6-3 and TRBJ1-5, with D possibly TRBD1 on 5 matching bases. CDR3 length: 13 residues. Trimming shortened V by 8 bases and J by 2 bases, and 10 bases separated the two germline ends. CDR1 and CDR2 from the germline V gene are MNHEY and SVGEGT. The CDR3 nucleotides are TGTGCCAGCGGGGGGTCAGGCAATCAGCCCCAGCATTTT. Protein sequence: CASGGSGNQPQHF.

As for this clonotype: The junction shows a germline mismatch at one end, possibly a read error. Here the CDR3 DNA reads TGTGCTAGCAGCTCGGACAGGGTCACCGGGGAGCTGTTTTTT. Its protein product is CASSSDRVTGELFF. This rearrangement joins TRBV7-7 to TRBJ2-2; TRBD1 matches 8 bases. This CDR3 contains 14 residues. Germline V lookup: CDR1 SSHAT, CDR2 FNYEAQ (reference sequence).

The rearrangement joins TRBV5-1 to TRBJ2-1, with TRBD2 identical over 14 bases. The V gene end was trimmed by 4 bases and the J gene end by 3 bases; junction bases not matched to a gene: 6. This CDR3 has 17 amino acids. Germline CDR1 reads SGHRS; CDR2 reads YFSETQ. CDR3 protein: CASSTGTSGGYYNEQFF. The CDR3 DNA follows: TGCGCCAGCAGCACCGGGACTAGCGGGGGATACTACAATGAGCAGTTCTTC. The full variable domain, completed using reference TRBV5-1 and TRBJ2-1, is KAGVTQTPRYLIKTRGQQVTLSCSPISGHRSVSWYQQTPGQGLQFLFEYFSETQRNKGNFPGRFSGRQFSNSRSEMNVSTLELGDSALYLCASSTGTSGGYYNEQFFGPGTRLTVL.

This clonotype was counted between two and nine times. The CDR3, as DNA: TGTGCCAGCAGAACAGGGTTTGAAGCTTTCTTT. Amino acid sequence: CASRTGFEAFF. The chain links TRBV6-6 to TRBJ1-1, with D possibly TRBD1 on 6 matching bases. This CDR3 region has 11 residues. Germline V gene sequence: CDR1 MNHNY, CDR2 SVGAGI (reference sequence). Deletions cut 6 bases from V and 7 bases from J, with 9 bases between.

This clonotype was picked up a small number of times. The gene calls are TRBV6-2 or TRBV6-3 and TRBJ1-2; no definite D call. Per the germline V gene, CDR1 is MNHEY and CDR2 is SVGEGT. With 0 bases removed from V and 0 bases from J, the gap between germline ends came to 5 bases. The CDR3 is 14 amino acids. The CDR3 DNA reads TGTGCCAGCAGTTACTCGTCCGCTAACTATGGCTACACCTTC. It yields the protein CASSYSSANYGYTF.

This rearrangement joins TRBV20-1 to TRBJ2-1; 9 bases map to TRBD2. After removal of 6 bases from V and 12 bases from J, the junction contained 12 bases not matched to a gene. CDR1 and CDR2 from the germline V gene are DFQATT and SNEGSKA (reference sequence). The CDR3 sequence is 13 residues long. This CDR3 reads CSAAPAGGGWQFF. As DNA, the CDR3 is TGCAGTGCAGCGCCAGCGGGGGGCGGATGGCAGTTCTTC.

The V gene is TRBV9, the J gene TRBJ1-3; D call uncertain. This CDR3 has 14 residues. The ends were cut back, 0 bases at V and 0 bases at J, with 4 bases in the middle. CDR1 and CDR2 (germline): SGDLS, YYNGEE. CDR3 nucleotide sequence: TGTGCCAGCAGCGTAGGGAACTCTGGAAACACCATATATTTT. It specifies CASSVGNSGNTIYF.

This clonotype showed up just a few times. The chain uses TRBV11-2 and TRBJ2-7; maybe TRBD2 (5 bases). This CDR3 region has 13 residues. Trimming left V 2 bases short and J 6 bases short, with 11 bases between. CDR1 SGHAT and CDR2 FQNNGV come from the germline V gene. The CDR3: CASSLLARAEQYF. The CDR3 DNA reads as TGTGCCAGCAGCTTATTGGCGCGGGCCGAGCAGTACTTC.

The V and J genes are TRBV29-1 and TRBJ2-2, with D tentatively TRBD2 (6 bases). The CDR3 totals 14 residues. Trimming removed 6 bases from V and 5 bases from J, with 16 bases in between. Germline-derived CDR1 and CDR2 are SQVTM and ANQGSEA. The chain's CDR3 is CSVHGGRGTGELFF. The CDR3 bases are TGCAGCGTCCACGGCGGCCGGGGGACCGGGGAGCTGTTTTTT.

The chain couples TRBV29-1 to TRBJ2-7, with 9 nucleotides matching TRBD2. Germline-derived CDR1 and CDR2 are SQVTM and ANQGSEA. CDR3 length: 12 amino acids. Trimming at V came to 7 bases and at J to 5 bases, leaving 6 bases not matched to a gene. The CDR3 nucleotides are TGCAGCGGGACGGGACTAGCCGACGAGCAGTACTTC. This encodes CSGTGLADEQYF.

V gene TRBV6-2 or TRBV6-3 combines with J gene TRBJ2-2, with D possibly TRBD1 on 6 matching bases. The V gene lost 4 bases and the J gene lost 7 bases, with 13 bases spanning the gap. Germline CDR1 is MNHEY and CDR2 is SVGEGT. This CDR3 region has 14 residues. DNA of the CDR3: TGTGCCAGCAGTTCCGACCAGGGGAACGGGGAGCTGTTTTTT. Its protein is CASSSDQGNGELFF.

This clonotype occurred a few times. The chain has TRBV20-1 and TRBJ1-2; D is perhaps TRBD1 (5 bases). The CDR3 loop spans 12 amino acids. Trimming removed 3 bases at V and 8 bases at J, with 13 bases between. Germline V lookup: CDR1 DFQATT, CDR2 SNEGSKA (reference sequence). The CDR3 spells CSASWQGNGYTF. CDR3 nucleotides: TGCAGTGCTAGTTGGCAGGGCAACGGCTACACCTTC.

The chain couples TRBV11-2 to TRBJ2-7; 10 positions match TRBD2. CDR3 length: 16 amino acids. Germline CDR1 SGHAT, CDR2 FQNNGV. V gave up 4 bases and J gave up 5 bases; unmatched junction bases: 11. Here the CDR3 reads CASSSLTSGNFHEQYF. CDR3 sequence (DNA): TGTGCCAGCAGCTCCTTAACTAGCGGGAATTTTCACGAGCAGTACTTC.

J is TRBJ2-1 and V is TRBV4-3; 8 positions match TRBD2. CDR3 size: 17 residues. From germline, CDR1 is LGHNA and CDR2 YSLEER. Trimming cost V 3 bases and J 4 bases; bases outside gene matches: 11. This chain's CDR3 is CASSQRWAGGTYNEQFF. The DNA for the CDR3 is TGCGCCAGCAGCCAGCGTTGGGCGGGGGGTACGTACAATGAGCAGTTCTTC.

The chain joins TRBV6-2 or TRBV6-3 to TRBJ2-3; 7 bases are shared with TRBD1. Germline values: CDR1 MNHEY, CDR2 SVGEGT. J gave up 2 bases and V 2 bases, and 7 bases lay outside the gene matches. CDR3 size: 16 residues. Written as DNA, the CDR3 is TGTGCCAGCAGTTACCGGACAGGATCCCCCACAGATACGCAGTATTTT. It is translated as CASSYRTGSPTDTQYF.

V is TRBV5-1 and J is TRBJ1-4; 9 positions agree with TRBD1. The V gene's germline CDR1 is SGHRS and CDR2 YFSETQ. CDR3 length: 14 amino acids. The V and J ends lost 7 bases and 7 bases, in that order; junction bases with no gene match: 8. The CDR3 DNA follows: TGCGCCAGCCGCGCCGGGACAGGGCCTGAAAAACTGTTTTTT. The encoded protein is CASRAGTGPEKLFF.

The chain joins TRBV5-1 to TRBJ2-1; 9 nucleotides agree with TRBD1. This CDR3 is 15 amino acids long. CDR1 and CDR2 from the germline V gene are SGHRS and YFSETQ. The trim removed 6 bases at V and 6 bases at J, leaving 10 bases unmatched. In DNA form, the CDR3 reads TGCGCCAGCATGCGGGTACAGGGGGCTGTCAATGAGCAGTTCTTC. Translation gives CASMRVQGAVNEQFF.

This clonotype was observed a handful of times. This chain joins TRBV20-1 and TRBJ2-1; TRBD2 might be the D (6 bases). Trimming stripped 4 bases from V and 0 bases from J, with 10 bases between. CDR3 length equals 14 residues. Germline-derived CDR1 and CDR2 are DFQATT and SNEGSKA (reference sequence). CDR3 sequence (DNA): TGCAGTGCTACACCGGGACTCTCCTACAATGAGCAGTTCTTC. Translation: CSATPGLSYNEQFF.

This clonotype was seen a few times. The chain has TRBV20-1 and TRBJ2-2; 11 bases fit TRBD1. This CDR3 is built from 17 residues. Germline CDR1 reads DFQATT; CDR2 reads SNEGSKA (reference sequence). V dropped 3 bases and J dropped 0; count of bases not matched to a gene: 6. CDR3 DNA sequence: TGCAGTGCTAGCCACCCGGGACAGGGGGCGAACACCGGGGAGCTGTTTTTT. As protein: CSASHPGQGANTGELFF.

V usage is TRBV19 and J usage is TRBJ1-1, with D possibly being TRBD1 (5 bases). In germline, CDR1 is LNHDA, CDR2 SQIVND (reference sequence). The CDR3 extends over 14 amino acids. Trimming left V 5 bases short and J 11 bases short, with 21 bases between. CDR3 DNA: TGTGCCAGTAGTTCAGACAGCGGCGGGCACTTTGCTTTCTTT. This gives the protein CASSSDSGGHFAFF.